This paragraph reports one T cell receptor (beta chain). Measured with immunoSEQ multiplex PCR; TCRdb has only the in-frame clones, and not every one. The top ten hold roughly 0.16% of the sample, which has roughly 100,000 clones, about 90% seen once. The CDR3 consists of 13 residues. The V end was cut by 6 bases, the J end by 0 bases, with 8 bases between. Germline V gene lookup returns CDR1 MNHNS and CDR2 SASEGT. This entry comes from a study of OX40 agonist ivuxolimab in advanced cancers. This TCR came from an adult with an advanced solid tumor such as melanoma, head and neck, liver or kidney cancer. Sequencing used CD4+ or CD8+ T cells sorted from blood, obtained in a trial of the OX40 agonist ivuxolimab. J is TRBJ1-1 and V is TRBV6-1; a weak D match, TRBD1 (5 bases). CDR3 nucleotide sequence: TGTGCCAGCAGCCGAGGGGTGAACACTGAAGCTTTCTTT. This codes for CASSRGVNTEAFF.